The present T cell receptor (beta chain) was sequenced within a study of CD8 T cells in Susac syndrome. Overall study results and limits: By the study's own acknowledgment, its TCR sequencing and HLA analysis included relatively few individuals.

Remarks on this clonotype: What it binds is unknown.

Reverse transcription of 0.5 to 1 ug RNA was performed with random hexamers. TCRdb fed the immunoSEQ multiplex PCR reads into MiXCR, producing one record per CDR3 protein. The sample lists tens of thousands of distinct CDR3 sequences, 94% occurring once. V shed 4 bases and J shed 5 bases, with 14 bases lying between them. The CDR3 runs 13 residues. Germline V lookup: CDR1 SQVTM, CDR2 ANQGSEA. Sequenced material: CD8+ T cells from PBMCs. The V and J genes are TRBV29-1 and TRBJ2-5, with unresolved D. The sequence was collected from a human donor in good health. CDR3 nucleotides: TGCAGCGTTGTAACTACAGTGTCCGAGACCCAGTACTTC. Protein product: CSVVTTVSETQYF.